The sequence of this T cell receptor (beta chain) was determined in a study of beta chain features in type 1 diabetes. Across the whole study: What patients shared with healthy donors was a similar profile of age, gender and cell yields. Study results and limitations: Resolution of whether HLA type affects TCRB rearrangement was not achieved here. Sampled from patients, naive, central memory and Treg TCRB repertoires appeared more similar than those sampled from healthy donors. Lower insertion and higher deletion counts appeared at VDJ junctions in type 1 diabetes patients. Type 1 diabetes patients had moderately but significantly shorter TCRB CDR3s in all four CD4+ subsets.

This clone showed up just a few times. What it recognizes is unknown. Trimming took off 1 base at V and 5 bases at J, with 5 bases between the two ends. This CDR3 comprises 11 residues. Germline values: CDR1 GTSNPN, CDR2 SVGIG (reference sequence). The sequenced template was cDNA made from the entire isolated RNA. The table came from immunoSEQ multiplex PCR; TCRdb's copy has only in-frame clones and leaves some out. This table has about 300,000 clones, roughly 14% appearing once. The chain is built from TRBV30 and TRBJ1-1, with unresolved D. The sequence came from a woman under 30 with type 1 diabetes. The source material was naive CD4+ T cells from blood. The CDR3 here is CAWSDITEAFF. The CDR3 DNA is TGTGCCTGGAGTGATATAACTGAAGCTTTCTTT.